This TCR beta chain is drawn from a study of T cells in women clearing cervical HPV infection. This table comes from immunoSEQ multiplex PCR, and its TCRdb copy is limited to in-frame clones, with some not included. The sample's table shows about 28,000 clones. With regard to this clone: The CDR3 end is not reached by the read, which stops 3 residues before it; the germline J gene fills it in.

From germline, CDR1 is SGHDT and CDR2 YYEEEE. CDR3 length: 13 amino acids. Sequenced sample: blood buffy coat. The genes are TRBV5-6 and TRBJ1-2; D unclear. This clonotype was obtained from a woman aged 18-70 years with a cervical HPV16 infection that either progressed to CIN3+ or cleared (not recorded which). Partial CDR3 DNA: TGTGCCAGCAGCTACGGCATTTCGGGGGGC. Protein sequence: CASSYGISGG. The full-length CDR3 reads as CASSYGISGGYTF.